Listed below are T cell receptor beta chains from one sample, sequenced in a study of blood T cell repertoires in COVID-19. Repertoires were generated with immunoSEQ multiplex PCR, while TCRdb's copy carries only in-frame clones and drops some. The top ten hold roughly 7.9% of the sample, which has about 110,000 clones, more than 65% seen once. Sequencing was performed on peripheral blood. These receptors all stem from a woman older than 75 with active or convalescent COVID-19. CDR3s include the opening cysteine and the closing phenylalanine or tryptophan. Each record gives: J gene, V gene, D gene, clone size, CDR3 protein, CDR3 DNA. D genes are given only for firm matches. Part of the rows lack a size; the others show once, few, many or a class for expanded clones.

J: TRBJ1-6; V: TRBV9; D: -; size: -; CDR3: CALPGCCSYNSPLHF; DNA: TGTGCCCTTCCAGGTTGCTGCTCCTATAATTCACCCCTCCACTTT
J: TRBJ2-7; V: TRBV6-5; D: -; size: once; CDR3: CASSSGIFQQQYF; DNA: TGTGCCAGCAGCTCCGGGATATTCCAACAGCAGTACTTC
J: TRBJ2-2; V: TRBV18; D: -; size: -; CDR3: CASSPPIYSISTGELFF; DNA: TGTGCCAGCTCACCACCGATCTACAGCATCTCGACCGGGGAGCTGTTTTTT
J: TRBJ1-5; V: TRBV3-1/TRBV3-2; D: -; size: -; CDR3: CASSQGRTGPQHF; DNA: TGTGCCAGCAGCCAAGGCAGAACGGGGCCCCAGCATTTT
J: TRBJ1-1; V: TRBV7-3; D: -; size: -; CDR3: CASSLDSSNTEAFF; DNA: TGTGCCAGCAGCCTGGACAGTTCGAACACTGAAGCTTTCTTT
J: TRBJ2-3; V: TRBV3-1/TRBV3-2; D: TRBD2; size: -; CDR3: CASSDTSGSTDTQYF; DNA: TGTGCCAGCAGCGATACTAGCGGGAGCACAGATACGCAGTATTTT
J: TRBJ2-2; V: TRBV11-2; D: -; size: once; CDR3: CASSAYARQDSTGELFF; DNA: TGTGCCAGCAGCGCTTACGCGCGACAGGACAGCACCGGGGAGCTGTTTTTT
J: TRBJ2-5; V: TRBV7-9; D: -; size: -; CDR3: CASSSPGGTQYF; DNA: TGTGCCAGCAGCTCCCCTGGCGGGACCCAGTACTTC
J: TRBJ2-3; V: TRBV6-5; D: -; size: -; CDR3: CASISGGATDTQYF; DNA: TGTGCCAGCATCTCTGGGGGGGCCACAGATACGCAGTATTTT
J: TRBJ2-4; V: TRBV10-1; D: TRBD1; size: -; CDR3: CASSESGTGGDIQYF; DNA: TGCGCCAGCAGTGAGTCAGGGACAGGTGGGGACATTCAGTACTTC
J: TRBJ1-1; V: TRBV27; D: -; size: -; CDR3: CASSLRGEGVTEAFF; DNA: TGTGCCAGCAGTTTACGGGGGGAGGGCGTCACTGAAGCTTTCTTT
J: TRBJ1-4; V: TRBV11-1; D: -; size: -; CDR3: CASSLDRINEKLFF; DNA: TGTGCCAGCAGCCTCGACAGGATAAATGAAAAACTGTTTTTT
J: TRBJ2-2; V: TRBV23-1; D: TRBD1; size: -; CDR3: CASGWLPRDRGDTGELFF; DNA: TGCGCCAGCGGATGGCTTCCAAGGGACAGGGGGGACACCGGGGAGCTGTTTTTT
J: TRBJ1-1; V: TRBV3-1/TRBV3-2; D: -; size: few; CDR3: CASSHFQGHLNPGHMNTEAFF; DNA: TGTGCCAGCAGCCATTTCCAAGGGCATTTAAACCCGGGACACATGAACACTGAAGCTTTCTTT
J: TRBJ1-4; V: TRBV19; D: -; size: -; CDR3: CATTGSNEKLFF; DNA: TGTGCCACCACGGGGTCTAATGAAAAACTGTTTTTT
J: TRBJ2-7; V: TRBV9; D: TRBD2; size: -; CDR3: CASSAGTSGSGEQYF; DNA: TGTGCCAGCAGCGCTGGGACTAGCGGGAGCGGCGAGCAGTACTTC
J: TRBJ1-2; V: TRBV7-3; D: TRBD1; size: few; CDR3: CASSFGQGLKFYGYTF; DNA: TGTGCCAGCAGCTTCGGACAGGGCTTGAAGTTCTATGGCTACACCTTC
J: TRBJ2-1; V: TRBV4-1; D: -; size: -; CDR3: CASSQGLAPNEQFF; DNA: TGCGCCAGCAGCCAAGGGTTGGCTCCCAATGAGCAGTTCTTC
J: TRBJ2-7; V: TRBV5-1; D: TRBD1; size: once; CDR3: CASSSSQGAYYEQYF; DNA: TGCGCCAGCAGCTCCTCACAGGGGGCGTACTACGAGCAGTACTTC
J: TRBJ2-3; V: TRBV7-9; D: TRBD2; size: -; CDR3: CASSNLAVVTDTQYF; DNA: TGTGCCAGCTCTAACCTAGCGGTTGTCACAGATACGCAGTATTTT
J: TRBJ2-1; V: TRBV5-6; D: TRBD2; size: -; CDR3: CASRTSGGESSYNEQFF; DNA: TGTGCCAGCAGGACTAGCGGAGGTGAAAGCTCCTACAATGAGCAGTTCTTC
J: TRBJ2-7; V: TRBV6-1; D: -; size: -; CDR3: CASSDRAYEQYF; DNA: TGTGCCAGCAGTGACAGGGCTTACGAGCAGTACTTC
J: TRBJ1-2; V: TRBV6-6; D: -; size: -; CDR3: CASSTTEYGYTF; DNA: TGTGCCAGCAGTACGACGGAGTATGGCTACACCTTC
J: TRBJ1-2; V: TRBV10-2; D: -; size: -; CDR3: CASSDGGDYGYTF; DNA: TGCGCCAGCAGTGACGGAGGGGACTATGGCTACACCTTC
J: TRBJ2-1; V: TRBV5-3; D: TRBD2; size: -; CDR3: CARSLAREAYYNEQFF; DNA: TGTGCCAGAAGCTTGGCCCGGGAGGCCTACTACAATGAGCAGTTCTTC
J: TRBJ1-1; V: TRBV5-1; D: -; size: -; CDR3: CASSLAGGAGNTEAFF; DNA: TGCGCCAGCAGCTTGGCCGGAGGGGCTGGGAACACTGAAGCTTTCTTT
J: TRBJ2-5; V: TRBV27; D: TRBD2; size: once; CDR3: CASSSPASGSWETQYF; DNA: TGTGCCAGCAGTAGTCCGGCTAGCGGGAGCTGGGAGACCCAGTACTTC
J: TRBJ2-3; V: TRBV5-5; D: -; size: few; CDR3: CASKLQTQGITDTQYF; DNA: TGTGCCAGCAAACTACAAACGCAGGGGATAACAGATACGCAGTATTTT
J: TRBJ2-7; V: TRBV5-1; D: -; size: -; CDR3: CASSLEQGVSYEQYF; DNA: TGCGCCAGCAGCTTGGAGCAGGGTGTGTCGTACGAGCAGTACTTC
J: TRBJ2-1; V: TRBV5-4; D: TRBD2; size: few; CDR3: CASSAGTSGGFNEQFF; DNA: TGTGCCAGCAGCGCAGGGACTAGCGGGGGGTTCAATGAGCAGTTCTTC
J: TRBJ1-4; V: TRBV7-9; D: -; size: -; CDR3: CASSFQGGEKLFF; DNA: TGTGCCAGCAGCTTCCAGGGTGGGGAAAAACTGTTTTTT
J: TRBJ2-3; V: TRBV7-9; D: TRBD2; size: -; CDR3: CASSDRRSGRVHATQYF; DNA: TGTGCCAGCAGCGACCGAAGGAGCGGGAGGGTCCATGCTACGCAGTATTTT
J: TRBJ2-1; V: TRBV5-6; D: -; size: -; CDR3: CASSLRYNEQFF; DNA: TGTGCCAGCAGCCTCCGTTACAATGAGCAGTTCTTC
J: TRBJ1-3; V: TRBV3-1/TRBV3-2; D: -; size: -; CDR3: CASSQGGENTIYF; DNA: TGTGCCAGCAGCCAAGGGGGGGAGAACACCATATATTTT
J: TRBJ1-4; V: TRBV6-6; D: TRBD1; size: -; CDR3: CASSQIQGFHLATNEKLFF; DNA: TGTGCCAGCAGTCAGATACAGGGGTTCCATCTGGCAACTAATGAAAAACTGTTTTTT
J: TRBJ2-7; V: TRBV11-2; D: -; size: -; CDR3: CASSLVRGYEQYF; DNA: TGTGCCAGCAGCTTAGTTAGGGGTTACGAGCAGTACTTC
J: TRBJ2-7; V: TRBV11-2; D: TRBD1; size: -; CDR3: CASSLPGTGAYEQYF; DNA: TGTGCCAGCAGCTTACCCGGGACAGGAGCCTACGAGCAGTACTTC
J: TRBJ2-7; V: TRBV4-2; D: TRBD2; size: -; CDR3: CASSQASGMSSYEQYF; DNA: TGTGCCAGCAGCCAAGCTAGCGGGATGAGCTCCTACGAGCAGTACTTC
J: TRBJ2-7; V: TRBV6-6; D: TRBD2; size: -; CDR3: CASSAGLAGANQGRSYEQYF; DNA: TGTGCCAGCAGCGCGGGACTAGCGGGAGCCAACCAGGGTCGCTCGTACGAGCAGTACTTC
J: TRBJ2-7; V: TRBV10-2; D: TRBD1; size: -; CDR3: CASSVDRGLYEQYF; DNA: TGCGCCAGCAGCGTTGACAGGGGGTTATACGAGCAGTACTTC
J: TRBJ2-5; V: TRBV19; D: TRBD1; size: -; CDR3: CASKRGQQETQYF; DNA: TGTGCCAGTAAGAGGGGACAGCAAGAGACCCAGTACTTC
J: TRBJ2-5; V: TRBV9; D: -; size: -; CDR3: CASSVGSSEETQYF; DNA: TGTGCCAGCAGCGTAGGCTCAAGCGAAGAGACCCAGTACTTC
J: TRBJ2-7; V: TRBV9; D: TRBD1; size: medium-sized; CDR3: CASSVAGDRGSEQYF; DNA: TGTGCCAGCAGCGTAGCTGGGGACAGGGGGTCCGAGCAGTACTTC
J: TRBJ2-7; V: TRBV9; D: TRBD2; size: -; CDR3: CASSPRTSGSSRNEQYF; DNA: TGTGCCAGCAGCCCCCGGACTAGCGGGAGTAGTAGGAACGAGCAGTACTTC
J: TRBJ2-7; V: TRBV28; D: TRBD2; size: -; CDR3: CASRESTGGYEQYF; DNA: TGTGCCAGCAGGGAATCTACGGGGGGGTACGAGCAGTACTTC
J: TRBJ1-5; V: TRBV14; D: -; size: -; CDR3: CASSQDGAGSSTNQPQHF; DNA: TGTGCCAGCAGCCAAGATGGGGCGGGGAGTAGTACCAATCAGCCCCAGCATTTT
J: TRBJ2-2; V: TRBV12-3/TRBV12-4; D: -; size: -; CDR3: CASSLQDTGELFF; DNA: TGTGCCAGCAGCCTACAGGACACCGGGGAGCTGTTTTTT
J: TRBJ2-3; V: TRBV5-1; D: TRBD1; size: -; CDR3: CASSGGGTGDTQYF; DNA: TGCGCCAGCAGCGGCGGCGGGACAGGAGATACGCAGTATTTT
J: TRBJ2-3; V: TRBV24-1; D: TRBD2; size: -; CDR3: CATSDPPEGGFTDTQYF; DNA: TGTGCCACCAGTGACCCCCCGGAGGGAGGGTTCACAGATACGCAGTATTTT
J: TRBJ2-7; V: TRBV9; D: -; size: -; CDR3: CASSDPLSGSGAYEQYF; DNA: TGTGCCAGCAGCGACCCACTAAGCGGTAGCGGAGCCTACGAGCAGTACTTC
J: TRBJ1-2; V: TRBV18; D: -; size: -; CDR3: CASSPLRDGGFSSNYGYTF; DNA: TGTGCCAGCTCACCCTTGCGAGACGGGGGTTTTTCCTCTAACTATGGCTACACCTTC
J: TRBJ2-2; V: TRBV5-1; D: TRBD2; size: -; CDR3: CASSYPEREVITGELFF; DNA: TGCGCCAGCAGCTACCCAGAGCGGGAGGTCATCACCGGGGAGCTGTTTTTT
J: TRBJ2-5; V: TRBV5-6; D: TRBD1; size: once; CDR3: CASSPGTEETQYF; DNA: TGTGCCAGCAGCCCCGGGACAGAAGAGACCCAGTACTTC
J: TRBJ1-2; V: TRBV12-3/TRBV12-4; D: TRBD1; size: -; CDR3: CASSMTGFGYTF; DNA: TGTGCCAGCAGCATGACAGGGTTTGGCTACACCTTC
J: TRBJ2-1; V: TRBV27; D: TRBD2; size: few; CDR3: CASSPWLAGGPGEQFF; DNA: TGTGCCAGCAGTCCTTGGCTAGCGGGAGGGCCAGGGGAGCAGTTCTTC
J: TRBJ2-5; V: TRBV4-1; D: TRBD1; size: few; CDR3: CASSQVGQGKTQYF; DNA: TGCGCCAGCAGCCAAGTAGGACAGGGGAAGACCCAGTACTTC
J: TRBJ1-4; V: TRBV28; D: -; size: -; CDR3: CASSITGTTDEKLFF; DNA: TGTGCCAGCAGTATAACAGGGACTACGGATGAAAAACTGTTTTTT
J: TRBJ1-3; V: TRBV25-1; D: -; size: -; CDR3: CASSDPRGSGNTIYF; DNA: TGTGCCAGCAGTGACCCTCGAGGCTCTGGAAACACCATATATTTT